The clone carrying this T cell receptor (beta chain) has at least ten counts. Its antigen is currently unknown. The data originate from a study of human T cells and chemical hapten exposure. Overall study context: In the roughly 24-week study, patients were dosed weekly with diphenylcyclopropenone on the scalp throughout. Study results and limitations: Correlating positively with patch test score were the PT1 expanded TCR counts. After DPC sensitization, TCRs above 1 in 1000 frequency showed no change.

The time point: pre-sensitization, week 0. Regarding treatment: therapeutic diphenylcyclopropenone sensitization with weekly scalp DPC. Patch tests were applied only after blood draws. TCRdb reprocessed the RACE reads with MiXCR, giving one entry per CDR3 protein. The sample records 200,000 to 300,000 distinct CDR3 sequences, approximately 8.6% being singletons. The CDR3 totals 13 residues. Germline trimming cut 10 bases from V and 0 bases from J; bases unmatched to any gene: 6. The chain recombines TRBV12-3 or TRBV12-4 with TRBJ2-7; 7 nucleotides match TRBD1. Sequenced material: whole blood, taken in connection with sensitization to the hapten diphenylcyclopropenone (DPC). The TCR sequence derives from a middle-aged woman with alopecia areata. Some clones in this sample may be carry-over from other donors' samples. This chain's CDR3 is CATSGQNSYEQYF. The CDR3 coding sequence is TGTGCCACCTCGGGACAGAACTCCTACGAGCAGTACTTC.